These T cell receptor beta chains were read from a single sample in a study of blood T cell repertoires in COVID-19. The data were produced by immunoSEQ multiplex PCR, yet TCRdb's version contains in-frame clones alone and is incomplete. The table records about 120,000 clones, more than 90% of them present only once. Sequencing was performed on peripheral blood. These receptors were collected from a man in his sixties with COVID-19, enrolled during active disease. Each CDR3 is given with its conserved first and last residue. The D gene is left open where the match is weak. Rows give clone size only sometimes, using once, few, many, or a class for an expanded clone.

DNA: TGTGCCAGCAGCCATGCCCTAGCGGGAGGTACCTACGAGCAGTACTTC; CDR3: CASSHALAGGTYEQYF; D: TRBD2; J: TRBJ2-7; V: TRBV3-1/TRBV3-2; size: .
DNA: TGTGCCAGCAGTTTGGGCACCTCCTATGGCTACACCTTC; CDR3: CASSLGTSYGYTF; D: .; J: TRBJ1-2; V: TRBV28; size: .
DNA: TGTGCCAGCAGCGACAGGGGATATGGCTACACCTTC; CDR3: CASSDRGYGYTF; D: TRBD1; J: TRBJ1-2; V: TRBV5-6; size: .
DNA: TGTGCCAGCAGCTTGACAGAAAACACTGAAGCTTTCTTT; CDR3: CASSLTENTEAFF; D: .; J: TRBJ1-1; V: TRBV7-9; size: .
DNA: TGCAGTGCTAGCCTAGCGGTCGAGCAGTACTTC; CDR3: CSASLAVEQYF; D: TRBD2; J: TRBJ2-7; V: TRBV20-1; size: .
DNA: TGTGCCAGCAGTACCCGGGACAGGGCCCCCCAGGGCTACACCTTC; CDR3: CASSTRDRAPQGYTF; D: TRBD1; J: TRBJ1-2; V: TRBV27; size: .
DNA: TGTACCAGCATCCCGGAGACTAGCGGGAGTTACAATGAGCAGTTCTTC; CDR3: CTSIPETSGSYNEQFF; D: TRBD2; J: TRBJ2-1; V: TRBV2; size: .
DNA: TGTGCCAGCAGTTACGATACTTACACAGATACGCAGTATTTT; CDR3: CASSYDTYTDTQYF; D: .; J: TRBJ2-3; V: TRBV6-2/TRBV6-3; size: .
DNA: TGTGCCAGCAGTTACTCGATCCCAGGGCGCTATGGCTACACCTTC; CDR3: CASSYSIPGRYGYTF; D: .; J: TRBJ1-2; V: TRBV6-5; size: .
DNA: TGTGCCAGCAGTTTGAGTCTGCCCAATGAGCAGTTCTTC; CDR3: CASSLSLPNEQFF; D: .; J: TRBJ2-1; V: TRBV28; size: once
DNA: TGTGCCAGCAGCTTGGGTACATCCAGATACAATGAGCAGTTCTTC; CDR3: CASSLGTSRYNEQFF; D: .; J: TRBJ2-1; V: TRBV5-8; size: once
DNA: TGTGCCAGCAGCTCCAACAGGGAGGAGCTGTTTTTT; CDR3: CASSSNREELFF; D: .; J: TRBJ2-2; V: TRBV11-3; size: .
DNA: TGTGCCAGCAGCCGGGACTTCGGAGAGTCACCCCTCCACTTT; CDR3: CASSRDFGESPLHF; D: .; J: TRBJ1-6; V: TRBV2; size: .
DNA: TGTGCCAGTAGTATCTCTAGCGAAGAGACCCAGTACTTC; CDR3: CASSISSEETQYF; D: .; J: TRBJ2-5; V: TRBV19; size: .
DNA: TGTGCCATCAGTGGAGACAGGGGCTACGAGCAGTACTTC; CDR3: CAISGDRGYEQYF; D: TRBD1; J: TRBJ2-7; V: TRBV10-3; size: .
DNA: TGTGCCAGTAGTCCCCCAGGGGCTCGGGGTACTGAAGCTTTCTTT; CDR3: CASSPPGARGTEAFF; D: .; J: TRBJ1-1; V: TRBV19; size: .
DNA: TGTGCCAGTAGTATAGTTGGCCTAGCGGGAGGAGAGACCCAGTACTTC; CDR3: CASSIVGLAGGETQYF; D: TRBD2; J: TRBJ2-5; V: TRBV19; size: .
DNA: TGTGCCAGTTCGTTTCGGGACTCCGGAAACACCATATATTTT; CDR3: CASSFRDSGNTIYF; D: .; J: TRBJ1-3; V: TRBV19; size: .
DNA: TGTGCCAGCATCGATTACAGAGGGCACTACAATGAGCAGTTCTTC; CDR3: CASIDYRGHYNEQFF; D: .; J: TRBJ2-1; V: TRBV11-2; size: few
DNA: TGTGCCAGCAGAGGGACTAGCGGAAGTCTAGCAGATACGCAGTATTTT; CDR3: CASRGTSGSLADTQYF; D: TRBD2; J: TRBJ2-3; V: TRBV2; size: .
DNA: TGTGCCAGCAGCGATCACGGACTAGCGGGAGTCTACAATGAGCAGTTCTTC; CDR3: CASSDHGLAGVYNEQFF; D: TRBD2; J: TRBJ2-1; V: TRBV7-9; size: .
DNA: TGTGCCAGCAGTGAAGCGGGCAGGGAATCGGGCGGCTACACCTTC; CDR3: CASSEAGRESGGYTF; D: .; J: TRBJ1-2; V: TRBV6-1; size: .
DNA: TGTGCCAGCAGTGATTGGGTGATGGGGACGGACTATAGCACAGATACGCAGTATTTT; CDR3: CASSDWVMGTDYSTDTQYF; D: .; J: TRBJ2-3; V: TRBV6-1; size: .
DNA: TGTGCCAGTAGTCCGCGGGACAGGAGTGGCTACACCTTC; CDR3: CASSPRDRSGYTF; D: TRBD1; J: TRBJ1-2; V: TRBV19; size: .
DNA: TGCGCCAGCAGCCCCTCAATATATAGAGGCGCCTACGAGCAGTACTTC; CDR3: CASSPSIYRGAYEQYF; D: .; J: TRBJ2-7; V: TRBV4-1; size: .
DNA: TGTGCCAGCAGCCGAAAGCCGAGGGCAGACTACGAGCAGTACTTC; CDR3: CASSRKPRADYEQYF; D: .; J: TRBJ2-7; V: TRBV3-1/TRBV3-2; size: few
DNA: TGTGCCAGCAGCACGGACATCGATGGCTACACCTTC; CDR3: CASSTDIDGYTF; D: .; J: TRBJ1-2; V: TRBV3-1/TRBV3-2; size: .
DNA: .; CDR3: CASSHFGQGEQYF; D: .; J: TRBJ2-7; V: TRBV11-1; size: .
DNA: TGTGCCAGCAGCTTAGTGGGAGGGCAGGGCTCCTACAATGAGCAGTTCTTC; CDR3: CASSLVGGQGSYNEQFF; D: TRBD2; J: TRBJ2-1; V: TRBV13; size: .
DNA: TGCGCCAGCAGCTTGGCCGGTAGCGGGACCGGGGAGCTGTTTTTT; CDR3: CASSLAGSGTGELFF; D: TRBD2; J: TRBJ2-2; V: TRBV5-1; size: .
DNA: TGTGCCAGTAGTATATCAGAAGGGGAATCCGGAAACACCATATATTTT; CDR3: CASSISEGESGNTIYF; D: .; J: TRBJ1-3; V: TRBV19; size: once
DNA: TGTGCCTGGAGAGGGGCCGGGGAGCTGTTTTTT; CDR3: CAWRGAGELFF; D: .; J: TRBJ2-2; V: TRBV30; size: .
DNA: TGTGCCAGCAGAACCGGGAGCTCCTACGAGCAGTACTTC; CDR3: CASRTGSSYEQYF; D: .; J: TRBJ2-7; V: TRBV28; size: .